The next 19 T cell receptor beta chains were all read from a single sample in a study of blood T cell repertoires in COVID-19. Clones were read by immunoSEQ multiplex PCR, and TCRdb kept only the in-frame ones, dropping some. Among about 220,000 clones, approximately 84% were seen once, and the ten largest hold 2.9%. Sequenced: peripheral blood. These TCRs come from a man over 45 who had recovered from COVID-19.

A single count supports this clone. The gene calls are TRBV6-5 and TRBJ1-2; D call uncertain. Trimming removed 0 bases at V and 6 bases at J, with 11 bases between. CDR3 length: 14 amino acids. The germline V gene has CDR1 MNHEY and CDR2 SVGAGI. In DNA form, the CDR3 reads TGTGCCAGCAGTTACTCACGGGGTACCCATGGCTACACCTTC. Amino acid sequence: CASSYSRGTHGYTF.

This chain uses TRBV5-1 with TRBJ2-3, with 11 bases identical to TRBD2. The CDR3 spans 17 residues. Trimming took 4 bases from V and 3 from J; bases not matched to a gene: 10. The germline CDR1 and CDR2 sequences are SGHRS and YFSETQ. CDR3 loop: CASSPYQLAGVTDTQYF. The CDR3 coding sequence is TGCGCCAGCAGCCCCTACCAACTAGCGGGAGTTACAGATACGCAGTATTTT.

The chain carries TRBV11-3 and TRBJ2-2, with a weak D call TRBD1 (6 bases). Germline CDR1 reads SGHNT; CDR2 reads YENEEA. Trimming pared 2 bases from V and 6 bases from J, leaving 10 bases between. The CDR3 extends over 14 amino acids. The CDR3 reads CASSLRQAPGELFF. The CDR3 DNA reads as TGTGCCAGCAGCTTAAGACAGGCGCCCGGGGAGCTGTTTTTT.

This clone has just a few counts. Other DNA variants within this sample encode the same CDR3. The chain carries TRBV11-2 and TRBJ2-5, with TRBD1 matching 7 bases. J gave up 4 bases and V 5 bases, and 4 bases lay outside the gene matches. The CDR3 is 13 residues long. Germline CDR1 is SGHAT and CDR2 is FQNNGV. The CDR3 DNA sequence: TGTGCCAGCAGCCCCGACAGGGCAGAGACCCAGTACTTC. Amino acids: CASSPDRAETQYF. Looking up the rest from reference TRBV11-2 and TRBJ2-5 gives the full variable domain: EAGVAQSPRYKIIEKRQSVAFWCNPISGHATLYWYQQILGQGPKLLIQFQNNGVVDDSQLPKDRFSAERLKGVDSTLKIQPAKLEDSAVYLCASSPDRAETQYFGPGTRLLVL.

This clone was seen a single time. The gene calls are TRBV6-5 and TRBJ2-7, with D uncertain. The CDR3 extends over 14 amino acids. V was trimmed by 2 bases and J by 2 bases, leaving 10 bases between them. Germline values: CDR1 MNHEY, CDR2 SVGAGI. CDR3 loop: CASSYERVAYEQYF. The CDR3, as DNA: TGTGCCAGCAGTTACGAACGGGTCGCCTACGAGCAGTACTTC.

The chain uses TRBV5-4 and TRBJ1-4; 10 positions agree with TRBD1. This CDR3 region has 16 residues. Germline values: CDR1 SGHNT, CDR2 YYREEE (reference sequence). The J segment lost 8 bases and the V segment lost 4 bases, leaving 11 bases of the junction unmatched. CDR3 residues: CASSRAGGQGTEKLFF. In DNA form, the CDR3 reads TGTGCCAGCAGCAGGGCCGGGGGACAGGGGACGGAAAAACTGTTTTTT.

The chain links TRBV30 to TRBJ1-6; D may be TRBD1 (5 bases). Trimming took 3 bases from V and 9 from J, leaving 27 bases between them. The CDR3 is 18 amino acids. Per germline, CDR1 GTSNPN and CDR2 SVGIG (reference sequence). CDR3 bases: TGTGCCTGGAGAAAATCAACGGCGGGGAAATTTAGGGGTTCACCCCTCCACTTT. As protein: CAWRKSTAGKFRGSPLHF. Full variable domain (outside the CDR3, taken from reference TRBV30 and TRBJ1-6): SQTIHQWPATLVQPVGSPLSLECTVEGTSNPNLYWYRQAAGRGLQLLFYSVGIGQISSEVPQNLSASRPQDRQFILSSKKLLLSDSGFYLCAWRKSTAGKFRGSPLHFGNGTRLTVT.

This chain joins TRBV9 and TRBJ1-4, with a weak D call TRBD1 (5 bases). This CDR3 spans 15 amino acids. Per the germline V gene, CDR1 is SGDLS and CDR2 is YYNGEE. The ends were cut back, 4 bases at V and 2 bases at J, with 12 bases in the middle. CDR3 loop: CASSLQGSTNEKLFF. The CDR3 DNA sequence: TGTGCCAGCAGCCTCCAGGGTTCCACTAATGAAAAACTGTTTTTT. The whole variable domain, remainder taken from reference TRBV9 and TRBJ1-4, is DSGVTQTPKHLITATGQRVTLRCSPRSGDLSVYWYQQSLDQGLQFLIQYYNGEERAKGNILERFSAQQFPDLHSELNLSSLELGDSALYFCASSLQGSTNEKLFFGSGTQLSVL.

This clone was found a few times. The V call is TRBV15, the J call TRBJ2-2; D is perhaps TRBD2 (5 bases). Germline-derived CDR1 and CDR2 are LNHNV and YYDKDF (reference sequence). Trimming removed 4 bases from V and 5 bases from J, with 8 bases in between. This CDR3 region has 13 residues. The CDR3 protein is CATSTRTTGELFF. The DNA for the CDR3 is TGTGCCACCAGCACCCGGACTACCGGGGAGCTGTTTTTT. Using reference TRBV15 and TRBJ2-2 for the parts outside the CDR3, the full variable domain is DAMVIQNPRYQVTQFGKPVTLSCSQTLNHNVMYWYQQKSSQAPKLLFHYYDKDFNNEADTPDNFQSRRPNTSFCFLDIRSPGLGDTAMYLCATSTRTTGELFFGEGSRLTVL.

DNA for the CDR3: TGTGCCAGCAGCTTAAACGGGATGGGAACAGATACGCAGTATTTT. Its protein is CASSLNGMGTDTQYF. The J gene is TRBJ2-3, the V gene TRBV7-8; the D gene is possibly TRBD2 (5 bases). V was clipped by 2 bases and J by 3 bases, with 12 bases between them. There are 15 residues in the CDR3. The germline gives CDR1 SGHVS, CDR2 FQNEAQ. Full variable domain (outside the CDR3, taken from reference TRBV7-8 and TRBJ2-3): GAGVSQSPRYKVAKRGQDVALRCDPISGHVSLFWYQQALGQGPEFLTYFQNEAQLDKSGLPSDRFFAERPEGSVSTLKIQRTQQEDSAVYLCASSLNGMGTDTQYFGPGTRLTVL.

The V and J genes are TRBV27 and TRBJ2-7; 11 bases match TRBD2. The CDR3 totals 14 residues. After removal of 8 bases from V and 5 bases from J, the junction contained 8 bases not matched to a gene. Germline V gene lookup returns CDR1 MNHEY and CDR2 SMNVEV (reference sequence). This chain's CDR3 is CASAGLAGFNEQYF. CDR3 DNA sequence: TGTGCCAGCGCAGGACTAGCGGGTTTCAACGAGCAGTACTTC.

V usage is TRBV14 and J usage is TRBJ2-7; D gene uncertain. With 1 base removed from V and 6 bases from J, the gap between germline ends came to 10 bases. The CDR3 is made up of 13 amino acids. Germline lookup yields CDR1 SGHDN and CDR2 FVKESK. The CDR3 DNA reads TGTGCCAGCAGCCAAGTTGAAGTGAGCGAGCAGTACTTC. Amino acid sequence: CASSQVEVSEQYF.

The CDR3: CASSLRGLAGVGELFF. The CDR3 nucleotides are TGTGCCAGCAGTTTAAGGGGACTAGCAGGTGTCGGGGAGCTGTTTTTT. The V and J genes are TRBV27 and TRBJ2-2, with TRBD2 matching 9 bases. The V gene end was trimmed by 2 bases and the J gene end by 7 bases; junction bases not matched to a gene: 8. The germline gives CDR1 MNHEY, CDR2 SMNVEV (reference sequence). The length of the CDR3 is 16 residues.

The V call is TRBV7-8, the J call TRBJ2-3, with 14 bases aligning to TRBD2. This CDR3 contains 17 residues. The ends lost 4 bases at V and 5 bases at J; junction bases unmatched: 8. Germline V gene lookup returns CDR1 SGHVS and CDR2 FQNEAQ. The CDR3 reads CASSSRTSGRMGDTQYF. CDR3 bases: TGTGCCAGCAGCTCCAGGACTAGCGGGAGGATGGGAGATACGCAGTATTTT.

This clone has a handful of counts. The gene calls are TRBV5-5 and TRBJ2-1; 7 nucleotides match TRBD1. This CDR3 has 15 residues. Germline assignment: CDR1 SGHKS and CDR2 YYEKEE (reference sequence). V was pared by 3 bases and J by 5 bases, with 8 bases of the junction left unmatched. CDR3 coding DNA: TGTGCCAGCAGCTCATTTCGGACAGGCGACAATGAGCAGTTCTTC. Translating it yields CASSSFRTGDNEQFF.

This rearrangement joins TRBV6-5 to TRBJ1-2; 11 positions agree with TRBD1. There are 14 residues in the CDR3. The trim removed 6 bases at V and 3 bases at J, leaving 3 bases unmatched. The germline V gene encodes CDR1 MNHEY and CDR2 SVGAGI. In DNA form, the CDR3 reads TGTGCCAGCAGACGGGACAGGGGGGACTATGGCTACACCTTC. Amino acids: CASRRDRGDYGYTF.

CDR3 protein: CASSIVPGGHTEAFF. As DNA, the CDR3 is TGTGCCAGTAGTATAGTCCCGGGGGGCCACACTGAAGCTTTCTTT. V and J are TRBV19 and TRBJ1-1; maybe TRBD1 (6 bases). This CDR3 spans 15 amino acids. Deletions cut 1 base from V and 3 bases from J, with 12 bases between. Germline CDR1 LNHDA, CDR2 SQIVND (reference sequence).

The rearrangement uses TRBV24-1 and TRBJ2-1; 12 nucleotides match TRBD2. V lost 8 bases to trimming and J lost 9 bases; unmatched junction nucleotides: 10. The germline V gene encodes CDR1 KGHDR and CDR2 SFDVKD. CDR3 size: 15 residues. The CDR3 here is CATTRNGLAGSEQFF. The CDR3 bases are TGTGCCACCACCCGAAATGGACTAGCGGGGAGTGAGCAGTTCTTC.

The chain joins TRBV5-1 to TRBJ2-1; the D is unclear. Germline CDR1 SGHRS, CDR2 YFSETQ. V was cut by 5 bases and J by 6 bases, with 9 bases left in between. CDR3 length: 12 residues. The CDR3 here is CASSLQANEQFF. CDR3 nucleotides: TGCGCCAGCAGTCTTCAGGCCAATGAGCAGTTCTTC.